What follows describes a single TCR beta chain. Its antigen remains unknown. The sample originates from a study of PD-1 blockade in classical Hodgkin lymphoma. General study results and limits: After ASCT, patients who started nivolumab under 1 year later were excluded.

Every patient experienced relapse after autologous stem cell transplantation, and brentuximab vedotin exposure varied. Magnetic depletion of unwanted cells isolated CD4+ T cells from thawed PBMCs. The table came from immunoSEQ multiplex PCR; TCRdb's copy has only in-frame clones and leaves some out. In the table there are about 12,000 clones, roughly 80% of which are singletons. The sample consisted of CD4+ T cells from blood, taken at baseline. The sequence came from a human donor with classical Hodgkin lymphoma.

CDR3 DNA sequence: TGCGCCAGCAGCTTGGACGGGGGCCGGGGAACAGATACGCAGTATTTT. It translates to CASSLDGGRGTDTQYF. The chain carries TRBV5-1 and TRBJ2-3; D is possibly TRBD1 or TRBD2 (6 bases each). Germline V gene lookup returns CDR1 SGHRS and CDR2 YFSETQ. V lost 0 bases and J 3 bases, leaving 14 bases between the germline ends. The CDR3 is made up of 16 amino acids. Full variable domain (missing parts from reference TRBV5-1 and TRBJ2-3): KAGVTQTPRYLIKTRGQQVTLSCSPISGHRSVSWYQQTPGQGLQFLFEYFSETQRNKGNFPGRFSGRQFSNSRSEMNVSTLELGDSALYLCASSLDGGRGTDTQYFGPGTRLTVL.